These 24 T cell receptor beta chains share one sample of origin, sequenced in a study of T cell responses to AZD1222 COVID-19 vaccine. Clones were read by immunoSEQ multiplex PCR, and TCRdb kept only the in-frame ones, dropping some. The table shows roughly 200,000 clones, with roughly nine tenths occurring only once. Here the sequenced sample was peripheral blood, taken 28 days after the second AZD1222 dose. Receptors originate from an adult who received the AZD1222 COVID-19 vaccine.

Details on this clone: At one of its ends the junction is not consistent with the germline gene, which may arise from a read error. The chain couples TRBV7-7 to TRBJ1-1; D is unresolved. The V gene's germline CDR1 is SSHAT and CDR2 FNYEAQ (reference sequence). CDR3 length: 13 amino acids. The CDR3 coding sequence is TGTGCTAGCAGCTTAGCGTCGGGCACTGAAGCTTTCTTT. Translating gives CASSLASGTEAFF.

J is TRBJ2-2 and V is TRBV6-2 or TRBV6-3; D is perhaps TRBD1 or TRBD2 (6 bases each). V lost 4 bases and J 5 bases, leaving 11 bases between the germline ends. This CDR3 is built from 14 residues. CDR1 MNHEY and CDR2 SVGEGT come from the germline V gene. The CDR3 reads CASSWGAPTGELFF. The DNA for the CDR3 is TGTGCCAGCAGTTGGGGGGCGCCTACCGGGGAGCTGTTTTTT.

This clone was seen more than once but under ten times. The chain is built from TRBV4-1 and TRBJ1-2; TRBD1 matches at 7 bases. J gave up 2 bases and V 0 bases, and 6 bases lay outside the gene matches. CDR3 length: 16 residues. Germline V gene sequence: CDR1 MGHRA, CDR2 YSYEKL. This CDR3 is CASSQDWAGGNYGYTF. CDR3 in DNA: TGCGCCAGCAGCCAAGATTGGGCAGGGGGGAACTATGGCTACACCTTC.

This rearrangement joins TRBV19 to TRBJ2-3; 7 bases fit TRBD1. In germline, CDR1 is LNHDA, CDR2 SQIVND (reference sequence). V lost 5 bases to trimming and J lost 1 base; unmatched junction nucleotides: 3. CDR3 length: 14 amino acids. The CDR3 nucleotides are TGTGCCAGTAGTCCCACAGGGGGCACAGATACGCAGTATTTT. Amino acids: CASSPTGGTDTQYF.

This clone has a handful of counts. Other DNA variants within this sample encode the same CDR3. The V gene is TRBV5-1, the J gene TRBJ1-5; D uncertain. This CDR3 contains 13 residues. Trimming shortened V by 0 bases and J by 4 bases, and 5 bases separated the two germline ends. Germline CDR1 SGHRS, CDR2 YFSETQ. The CDR3 DNA sequence: TGCGCCAGCAGCTTGGGGAATAATCAGCCCCAGCATTTT. It specifies CASSLGNNQPQHF.

The chain links TRBV19 to TRBJ1-1, with a possible D match to TRBD1 (6 bases). CDR3 length: 13 residues. CDR1 and CDR2 from the germline V gene are LNHDA and SQIVND (reference sequence). The V and J ends lost 6 bases and 3 bases respectively, with 11 bases between them. CDR3 in amino acids: CASSPRGYTEAFF. The CDR3 coding sequence is TGTGCCAGTAGCCCCAGGGGCTACACTGAAGCTTTCTTT. Filled out from reference TRBV19 and TRBJ1-1, the complete variable domain reads DGGITQSPKYLFRKEGQNVTLSCEQNLNHDAMYWYRQDPGQGLRLIYYSQIVNDFQKGDIAEGYSVSREKKESFPLTVTSAQKNPTAFYLCASSPRGYTEAFFGQGTRLTVV.

The CDR3 region has the DNA TGTGCCAGCAGCCCTCCAACCAGACAGGGGGCCTACACCATATATTTT. It translates to CASSPPTRQGAYTIYF. The chain is built from TRBV7-9 and TRBJ1-3; 10 positions match TRBD1. V dropped 5 bases and J dropped 8; count of bases not matched to a gene: 12. CDR1 and CDR2 from the germline V gene are SEHNR and FQNEAQ (reference sequence). This CDR3 has 16 amino acids.

This clone is a singleton in its sample. This chain links TRBV12-3 or TRBV12-4 with TRBJ2-1, with no clear D. V lost 1 base, J lost 10 bases, and 5 bases lay in between. The CDR3 runs 11 residues. The CDR3 loop is CASSLGAEQFF. Here the CDR3 DNA reads TGTGCCAGCAGTTTAGGGGCAGAGCAGTTCTTC.

J is TRBJ1-3 and V is TRBV23-1, with 9 nucleotides matching TRBD1. TRBV23-1 is sorted into the ORF group, with uncertain function. The V segment lost 3 bases and the J segment 0 bases; nucleotides outside the gene matches: 15. The CDR3 runs 20 residues. CDR3 bases: TGCGCCAGCAGTCACCCTGGGACAGGGCCCAATGGGGCCTCTGGAAACACCATATATTTT. Amino acid sequence: CASSHPGTGPNGASGNTIYF.

This chain uses TRBV7-2 with TRBJ2-7; TRBD2 agrees at 9 bases. This CDR3 is built from 14 residues. Germline CDR1 and CDR2: SGHTA and FQGNSA. V was clipped by 4 bases and J by 3 bases; unmatched bases: 4. CDR3 coding DNA: TGTGCCAGCAGCTCGACTAGCGGTGGCTACGAGCAGTACTTC. Its translation: CASSSTSGGYEQYF.

This rearrangement joins TRBV6-5 to TRBJ2-7, with 9 bases identical to TRBD1. Germline V CDR1 and CDR2: MNHEY, SVGAGI. J gave up 3 bases and V 6 bases, and 9 bases lay outside the gene matches. The CDR3 is 15 amino acids. The CDR3 spells CASRRGQGTYYEQYF. As DNA, the CDR3 is TGTGCCAGCAGGAGGGGACAGGGAACGTACTACGAGCAGTACTTC.

V and J are TRBV7-8 and TRBJ1-2; a weak D match, TRBD1 (6 bases). The V gene's germline CDR1 is SGHVS and CDR2 FQNEAQ. This CDR3 region has 17 residues. Trimming took 4 bases from V and 10 from J, leaving 28 bases between them. CDR3: CASSSTRTRDRTPPYTF. The CDR3 nucleotides read TGTGCCAGCAGCTCGACCCGAACAAGAGACAGGACTCCACCCTACACCTTC. Using reference TRBV7-8 and TRBJ1-2 for the parts outside the CDR3, the full variable domain is GAGVSQSPRYKVAKRGQDVALRCDPISGHVSLFWYQQALGQGPEFLTYFQNEAQLDKSGLPSDRFFAERPEGSVSTLKIQRTQQEDSAVYLCASSSTRTRDRTPPYTFGSGTRLTVV.

The chain combines TRBV19 with TRBJ2-5; D gene ambiguous. Trimming pared 4 bases from V and 3 bases from J, leaving 9 bases between. Germline CDR1 reads LNHDA; CDR2 reads SQIVND (reference sequence). This CDR3 contains 13 residues. CDR3 sequence reads: CASSKDLEETQYF. CDR3 nucleotides: TGTGCCAGTAGTAAAGACCTCGAAGAGACCCAGTACTTC.

This chain connects TRBV5-1 to TRBJ2-5; 10 nucleotides agree with TRBD2. V was pared by 5 bases and J by 3 bases, with 4 bases of the junction left unmatched. CDR3 size: 14 residues. Germline V CDR1 and CDR2: SGHRS, YFSETQ. CDR3 residues: CASRELAGKETQYF. CDR3 coding DNA: TGCGCCAGCAGGGAACTAGCGGGAAAAGAGACCCAGTACTTC.

This clone has only one observation. The J gene is TRBJ2-7, the V gene TRBV28, with D tentatively TRBD1 or TRBD2 (5 bases each). Trimming cost V 6 bases and J 6 bases, with 15 bases left between them. CDR1 and CDR2 from the germline V gene are MDHEN and SYDVKM. The CDR3 length is 13 residues. The CDR3 bases are TGTGCCAGCAGCGGGCCGGGGCCTAGCGAGCAGTACTTC. Amino acid sequence: CASSGPGPSEQYF.

V is TRBV3-1 (or the pseudogene TRBV3-2) and J is TRBJ2-7; D unclear. This CDR3 spans 13 amino acids. CDR1 and CDR2 from the germline V gene are LGHDT and YNNKEL (reference sequence). Trimming left V 4 bases short and J 3 bases short, with 10 bases between. The CDR3 here is CASSPGPVYEQYF. Here the CDR3 DNA reads TGTGCCAGCAGCCCCGGACCAGTCTACGAGCAGTACTTC.

The rearrangement links TRBV5-4 to TRBJ2-7, with 14 bases identical to TRBD2. V trimming: 3 bases; J trimming: 2 bases; junction bases outside the gene matches: 7. The germline gives CDR1 SGHNT, CDR2 YYREEE (reference sequence). There are 17 residues in the CDR3. In DNA form, the CDR3 reads TGTGCCAGCAGCTCGACCCGACTAGCGGGAGGGCCCTACGAGCAGTACTTC. Translation: CASSSTRLAGGPYEQYF.

The chain combines TRBV28 with TRBJ2-5, with 8 positions matching TRBD1. The CDR3 has 14 residues. Trimming at V came to 2 bases and at J to 5 bases, leaving 4 bases not matched to a gene. CDR1 is MDHEN and CDR2 is SYDVKM in the germline V gene. The CDR3 bases are TGTGCCAGCAGTTTAGACAGGGGTGGGGAGACCCAGTACTTC. The encoded protein is CASSLDRGGETQYF.

This sequence joins TRBV3-1 (or the pseudogene TRBV3-2) and TRBJ1-5; the D gene is possibly TRBD1 (5 bases). From germline, CDR1 is LGHDT and CDR2 YNNKEL (reference sequence). V was shortened by 4 bases and J by 3 bases, with 10 bases between the two germline ends. The CDR3 loop spans 14 amino acids. This CDR3 is CASSPGADNQPQHF. Written as DNA, the CDR3 is TGTGCCAGCAGCCCCGGGGCGGACAATCAGCCCCAGCATTTT.

The rearrangement joins TRBV19 to TRBJ2-2; D gene uncertain. CDR1 is LNHDA and CDR2 is SQIVND in the germline V gene (reference sequence). The CDR3 loop spans 14 amino acids. Deletions cut 4 bases from V and 3 bases from J, with 9 bases between. CDR3 sequence (DNA): TGTGCCAGTAGTAGCGACCAGTACACCGGGGAGCTGTTTTTT. Protein: CASSSDQYTGELFF. Full variable domain (rest looked up from reference TRBV19 and TRBJ2-2): DGGITQSPKYLFRKEGQNVTLSCEQNLNHDAMYWYRQDPGQGLRLIYYSQIVNDFQKGDIAEGYSVSREKKESFPLTVTSAQKNPTAFYLCASSSDQYTGELFFGEGSRLTVL.

This chain connects TRBV19 to TRBJ2-7; D is perhaps TRBD1 or TRBD2 (5 bases each). Trimming took 3 bases from V and 3 from J, leaving 15 bases between them. Germline-derived CDR1 and CDR2 are LNHDA and SQIVND (reference sequence). The CDR3 is 15 amino acids. CDR3 in amino acids: CASSMLGTAVYEQYF. CDR3 coding DNA: TGTGCCAGTAGTATGTTGGGGACGGCGGTCTACGAGCAGTACTTC. Full variable domain (outside the CDR3, taken from reference TRBV19 and TRBJ2-7): DGGITQSPKYLFRKEGQNVTLSCEQNLNHDAMYWYRQDPGQGLRLIYYSQIVNDFQKGDIAEGYSVSREKKESFPLTVTSAQKNPTAFYLCASSMLGTAVYEQYFGPGTRLTVT.

This sequence joins TRBV5-1 and TRBJ2-2; 7 bases match TRBD1. V was clipped by 4 bases and J by 4 bases; unmatched bases: 13. The CDR3 spans 17 residues. Germline V gene data show CDR1 as SGHRS and CDR2 as YFSETQ. The CDR3 region is CASSRRGQGVTTGELFF. The CDR3, as DNA: TGCGCCAGCAGCCGCCGTGGGCAGGGGGTCACCACCGGGGAGCTGTTTTTT.

CDR3 sequence reads: CASSPGRAYEQYF. The CDR3 DNA reads TGTGCCAGTAGTCCTGGACGGGCCTACGAGCAGTACTTC. The chain joins TRBV19 to TRBJ2-7; no clear D. Trimming pared 5 bases from V and 2 bases from J, leaving 10 bases between. Germline V lookup: CDR1 LNHDA, CDR2 SQIVND (reference sequence). The CDR3 is 13 amino acids.

As for this clone: Sequence at one end of the junction differs from germline and may be a read error. The J gene is TRBJ2-5, the V gene TRBV7-7; the match to TRBD2 covers 14 bases. Germline V gene lookup returns CDR1 SSHAT and CDR2 FNYEAQ (reference sequence). This CDR3 comprises 15 residues. The chain's CDR3 is CASSGTSGSGATQYF. The CDR3 DNA reads as TGTGCTAGCAGCGGGACTAGCGGGAGTGGGGCGACCCAGTACTTC.